This T cell receptor beta chain was retrieved from a study of PD-1 blockade in mismatch repair-deficient tumors. V lost 6 bases, J lost 9 bases, and 22 bases lay in between. CDR1 and CDR2 (germline): SGHNT, YYREEE (reference sequence). The CDR3 totals 15 residues. Every patient had mismatch repair deficiency by PCR or immunohistochemistry. TCRs were sequenced from three patients responding to pembrolizumab. The assay was immunoSEQ multiplex PCR, and TCRdb's table has in-frame clones only and misses some. There are about 84,000 clones in the sample; 81% occur only once, and under 3% lies in the top ten. This clone was seen once.

This rearrangement joins TRBV5-4 to TRBJ2-1, with D perhaps matching TRBD1 (6 bases). The sequencing here drew on peripheral blood, taken 12 weeks after starting pembrolizumab. This receptor was identified in an adult with mismatch repair-deficient cancer. CDR3 coding DNA: TGTGCCAGCAAGACCGGGGACACCATTCAGGGTGAGCAGTTCTTC. This encodes CASKTGDTIQGEQFF. Complete variable domain (other parts from reference TRBV5-4 and TRBJ2-1): ETGVTQSPTHLIKTRGQQVTLRCSSQSGHNTVSWYQQALGQGPQFIFQYYREEENGRGNFPPRFSGLQFPNYSSELNVNALELDDSALYLCASKTGDTIQGEQFFGPGTRLTVL.